The clone carrying this TCR beta chain was counted at least ten times. Its target is unknown. The CDR3 runs to 16 residues. CDR1 and CDR2 from the germline V gene are SQVTM and ANQGSEA. Germline trimming cut 6 bases from V and 2 bases from J; bases unmatched to any gene: 11. Treg sorting used a CD4+CD25+CD127-/low gate. Points from the study as a whole: Tumor-infiltrating Treg TCR alpha and beta sequences overlapped most with tumor naive CD4+ T cells, then blood naive. The larger-cohort validation was restricted to a single TCR beta V-J rearrangement rather than whole repertoires.

Full-length variable regions came from constant-region reverse primers plus semi-nested Nested Universal Primer A PCR. Each CDR3 protein is one row after TCRdb ran MiXCR on the 5' RACE reads. The sample gives some 9,800 distinct CDR3 sequences, around 25% of which show up once; 3.2% is in the top ten. The V and J genes are TRBV29-1 and TRBJ2-1, with TRBD2 matching over 9 bases. Input material: Tregs sorted from blood. The TCR comes from a female donor with breast cancer. This CDR3 reads CSVGLAGITTYNEQFF. Written as DNA, the CDR3 is TGCAGCGTCGGCCTAGCGGGAATAACGACCTACAATGAGCAGTTCTTC.